This record looks at one TCR beta chain sequence and its context. The data were produced by immunoSEQ multiplex PCR, yet TCRdb's version contains in-frame clones alone and is incomplete. The sample has roughly 190,000 clones, approximately 92% seen once. Germline CDR1 reads KGHDR; CDR2 reads SFDVKD. The V gene lost 4 bases and the J gene lost 8 bases, with 13 bases spanning the gap. The CDR3 covers 13 residues. The data derive from a study of T cell responses to AZD1222 COVID-19 vaccine. The chain uses TRBV24-1 and TRBJ1-2; no firm D call. Sample: peripheral blood, taken on day 0 of AZD1222 vaccination. The clonotype was recovered from an adult in good health. The CDR3 spells CATSEGPTYGYTF. As DNA, the CDR3 is TGTGCCACCAGTGAAGGCCCTACGTACGGCTACACCTTC.